These T cell receptor beta chains were read from a single sample in a study of cytomegalovirus exposure and HLA in healthy donors. Sequencing used immunoSEQ multiplex PCR; TCRdb keeps in-frame clones, though not all of them. The sample yields 110,000 to 150,000 clones, around 73% seen once. The source material was PBMCs. These receptors were collected from a human donor in good health. Each CDR3 is given with its conserved first and last residue. D genes are given only for firm matches. For some rows the clone size is stated as once, few or many, or as a class when expanded; others skip it.

V gene	J gene	clone size	D gene	CDR3 protein	CDR3 DNA
TRBV28	TRBJ1-5	.	TRBD1	CASSTRQGRYF	TGTGCCAGCAGTACCCGACAGGGGCGGTATTTT
TRBV11-2	TRBJ2-7	few	TRBD1	CASSLGGTGGFHEQYF	TGTGCCAGCAGCTTAGGGGGGACAGGGGGCTTCCACGAGCAGTACTTC
TRBV7-9	TRBJ2-7	.	.	CASSLGSQGLYEQYF	TGTGCCAGCAGCTTAGGGAGCCAGGGACTCTACGAGCAGTACTTC
TRBV7-8	TRBJ1-5	.	.	CASSQGQWNQPQHF	TGTGCCAGCAGCCAGGGACAATGGAATCAGCCCCAGCATTTT
TRBV27	TRBJ1-5	.	TRBD1	CASSLRRDRGIVQPQHF	TGTGCCAGCAGCCTCCGCCGGGACAGGGGAATCGTTCAGCCCCAGCATTTT
TRBV30	TRBJ2-5	.	.	CAWSSPKPTGGETQYF	TGTGCCTGGAGTTCCCCGAAACCTACCGGGGGAGAGACCCAGTACTTC
TRBV10-3	TRBJ1-1	.	.	CAISEPGQTNTEAFF	TGTGCCATCAGTGAGCCGGGACAAACGAACACTGAAGCTTTCTTT
TRBV10-1	TRBJ2-5	.	.	CASSTGLRETQYF	TGCGCCAGCAGTACAGGGTTGAGAGAGACCCAGTACTTC
TRBV2	TRBJ2-3	.	.	CASSDVPTGTLGDTQYF	TGTGCCAGCAGTGATGTCCCGACTGGTACACTAGGGGATACGCAGTATTTT
TRBV4-2	TRBJ1-2	once	.	CASSQESFTAVDNYGYTF	TGTGCCAGCAGCCAAGAATCTTTTACCGCGGTTGACAACTATGGCTACACCTTC
TRBV30	TRBJ2-3	.	TRBD2	CAWSERGRTDTQYF	TGTGCCTGGAGTGAGCGGGGCCGCACAGATACGCAGTATTTT
TRBV4-1	TRBJ1-6	few	TRBD1	CASGQGLSPLHF	TGCGCCAGCGGACAGGGCTTGTCACCCCTCCACTTT
TRBV14	TRBJ2-7	.	TRBD2	CASSQRGFSYEQYF	TGTGCCAGCAGCCAGCGGGGGTTCTCCTACGAGCAGTACTTC
TRBV4-1	TRBJ2-1	.	.	CASSQTKGRQDNEQFF	TGCGCCAGCAGCCAAACAAAGGGTAGACAGGACAATGAGCAGTTCTTC
TRBV14	TRBJ2-1	.	.	CASSQDFKISSYNEQFF	TGTGCCAGCAGCCAAGACTTCAAGATCAGCTCCTACAATGAGCAGTTCTTC
TRBV6-1	TRBJ2-7	few	.	CASSEALTGKPYEQYF	TGTGCCAGCAGTGAAGCGCTGACGGGGAAGCCCTACGAGCAGTACTTC
TRBV2	TRBJ2-5	.	.	CASCQTEGEETQYF	TGTGCCAGCTGCCAGACCGAAGGGGAAGAGACCCAGTACTTC
TRBV7-9	TRBJ1-2	.	TRBD1	CASSGTGERGYTF	TGTGCCAGCAGCGGGACAGGGGAACGTGGCTACACCTTC
TRBV4-1	TRBJ2-7	.	.	CASSQVEGNTYEQYF	TGCGCCAGCAGCCAAGTGGAGGGCAACACCTACGAGCAGTACTTC
TRBV5-6	TRBJ1-1	few	TRBD1	CASSLARTGMNTEAFF	TGTGCCAGCAGCTTAGCCCGGACAGGGATGAACACTGAAGCTTTCTTT
TRBV6-1	TRBJ1-5	few	TRBD1	CASSSPDRVNQPQHF	TGTGCCAGCAGTTCCCCGGACAGGGTCAATCAGCCCCAGCATTTT
TRBV6-5	TRBJ2-7	.	TRBD2	CASSYRLAGLSYEQYF	TGTGCCAGCAGTTATAGACTAGCGGGCCTATCCTACGAGCAGTACTTC
TRBV7-3	TRBJ2-3	.	.	CASSLAGFETDTQYF	TGTGCCAGCAGCTTAGCGGGATTCGAAACAGATACGCAGTATTTT
TRBV27	TRBJ2-3	.	TRBD2	CASSYLAGNMDTQYF	TGTGCCAGCAGTTATCTAGCGGGGAACATGGATACGCAGTATTTT
TRBV6-5	TRBJ1-2	.	.	CASSPTGNYGYTF	TGTGCCAGCAGTCCGACGGGTAACTATGGCTACACCTTC
TRBV7-2	TRBJ2-5	.	TRBD2	CASSWGPGTSGRALETQYF	TGTGCCAGCAGTTGGGGTCCCGGGACTAGCGGGAGGGCCCTAGAGACCCAGTACTTC
TRBV7-3	TRBJ1-2	.	TRBD1	CASSLRQGANYGYPF	TGTGCCAGCAGCTTAAGACAGGGGGCGAACTATGGCTACCCCTTC
TRBV6-1	TRBJ2-5	.	.	CASSEWAGRQETQYF	TGTGCCAGCAGTGAATGGGCGGGGCGACAAGAGACCCAGTACTTC
TRBV20-1	TRBJ2-1	once	.	CSALLGEKIF	TGCAGTGCATTATTAGGGGAAAAGATCTTC
TRBV2	TRBJ2-7	.	.	CASSVAAGHSYEQYF	TGTGCCAGCAGTGTGGCCGCGGGCCATTCCTACGAGCAGTACTTC
TRBV27	TRBJ1-3	.	TRBD1	CASSWRTGFSLGNTIYF	TGTGCCAGCAGTTGGCGGACAGGGTTTTCTCTCGGAAACACCATATATTTT
TRBV28	TRBJ1-3	.	TRBD1	CASRTPGTGDGNTIYF	TGTGCCAGCAGGACACCCGGGACAGGGGACGGAAACACCATATATTTT
TRBV28	TRBJ1-5	.	.	CASSQGGSNQPQHF	TGTGCCAGCAGTCAGGGCGGTAGCAATCAGCCCCAGCATTTT
TRBV7-9	TRBJ2-5	.	TRBD2	CASSSTSVGTQYF	TGTGCCAGCAGCTCCACTAGCGTGGGGACCCAGTACTTC
TRBV18	TRBJ2-1	.	TRBD1	CASSPDRTREQFF	TGTGCCAGCTCACCGGACAGGACGAGGGAGCAGTTCTTC
TRBV7-2	TRBJ1-3	.	TRBD1	CASSLVGGGYGNTIYF	TGTGCCAGCAGCTTAGTCGGAGGGGGCTATGGAAACACCATATATTTT
TRBV5-6	TRBJ1-5	few	TRBD1	CASSRTGSSNQPQHF	TGTGCCAGCAGCCGGACAGGGAGTAGCAATCAGCCCCAGCATTTT
TRBV2	TRBJ2-1	.	TRBD1	CAREGRDREVDEQFF	TGTGCCCGCGAGGGGAGGGACAGGGAGGTCGATGAGCAGTTCTTC
TRBV6-1	TRBJ1-5	many	.	CASHGDSNQPQHF	TGTGCCAGCCACGGGGATAGCAATCAGCCCCAGCATTTT
TRBV30	TRBJ2-5	.	TRBD2	CAHSWTSGGETQYF	TGTGCCCATTCGTGGACTAGCGGGGGAGAGACCCAGTACTTC
TRBV5-4	TRBJ1-4	.	TRBD1	CASSHGQGEIEKLFF	TGTGCCAGCAGCCATGGACAGGGAGAAATTGAAAAACTGTTTTTT
TRBV11-1	TRBJ1-1	.	.	CASSLGHRENTEAFF	TGTGCCAGCAGCTTAGGCCACAGGGAGAACACTGAAGCTTTCTTT
TRBV29-1	TRBJ2-3	.	TRBD2	CSVELSGTTDTQYF	TGCAGCGTTGAATTAAGCGGGACCACAGATACGCAGTATTTT
TRBV27	TRBJ1-5	.	TRBD1	CASSQTGDLAQHF	TGTGCCAGCAGTCAGACAGGGGACCTCGCCCAGCATTTT
TRBV5-4	TRBJ2-1	.	.	CASSLSERTSYNEQFF	TGTGCCAGCAGCCTATCCGAGCGGACCTCCTACAATGAGCAGTTCTTC
TRBV27	TRBJ2-7	.	.	CASRQRISSHEQYF	TGTGCCAGCAGACAAAGGATTTCTAGCCACGAGCAGTACTTC
TRBV7-3	TRBJ2-2	.	.	CASSPRGGNTGELFF	TGTGCCAGCAGCCCCCGCGGGGGCAACACCGGGGAGCTGTTTTTT
TRBV19	TRBJ2-2	.	.	CASSIRQGINTGELFF	TGTGCCAGTAGTATTCGGCAGGGGATAAACACCGGGGAGCTGTTTTTT
TRBV28	TRBJ1-1	.	.	CASTSTGTGNTEAFF	TGTGCCAGCACCTCAACAGGGACCGGGAACACTGAAGCTTTCTTT
TRBV9	TRBJ2-3	few	.	CASSVGATSTDTQYF	TGTGCCAGCAGCGTAGGCGCGACTAGCACAGATACGCAGTATTTT
TRBV9	TRBJ1-2	.	TRBD1	CASSGDRGLYGYTF	TGTGCCAGCAGCGGGGACAGGGGCCTCTATGGCTACACCTTC
TRBV7-9	TRBJ1-1	.	.	CASSRGQNTEAFF	TGTGCCAGCAGCAGGGGACAGAACACTGAAGCTTTCTTT
TRBV27	TRBJ1-5	.	.	CASSGHNSNQPQHF	TGTGCCAGCAGTGGGCATAATAGCAATCAGCCCCAGCATTTT
TRBV5-1	TRBJ2-1	.	TRBD1	CASSWDRSPYNEQFF	TGCGCCAGCAGCTGGGACAGGTCCCCCTACAATGAGCAGTTCTTC
TRBV5-6	TRBJ2-2	few	TRBD2	CASSLVYWGGTGELFF	TGTGCCAGCAGCTTGGTGTATTGGGGGGGCACCGGGGAGCTGTTTTTT
TRBV2	TRBJ2-7	.	.	CASSVLQGCGQYF	TGTGCCAGCAGTGTATTACAAGGCTGCGGGCAGTACTTC
TRBV19	TRBJ1-6	.	.	CASSIDSAGINSPLHF	TGTGCCAGTAGTATAGATTCGGCAGGGATAAATTCACCCCTCCACTTT
TRBV4-1	TRBJ2-3	.	TRBD2	CASSPFEAGDGYTQYF	TGCGCCAGCAGCCCCTTTGAAGCGGGAGACGGGTATACGCAGTATTTT
TRBV2	TRBJ2-7	.	.	CASSESGGGHEQYF	TGTGCCAGCAGTGAATCTGGGGGGGGCCACGAGCAGTACTTC
TRBV9	TRBJ1-2	.	TRBD1	CASSPPGQVAYTF	TGTGCCAGCAGCCCTCCCGGACAGGTTGCCTACACCTTC